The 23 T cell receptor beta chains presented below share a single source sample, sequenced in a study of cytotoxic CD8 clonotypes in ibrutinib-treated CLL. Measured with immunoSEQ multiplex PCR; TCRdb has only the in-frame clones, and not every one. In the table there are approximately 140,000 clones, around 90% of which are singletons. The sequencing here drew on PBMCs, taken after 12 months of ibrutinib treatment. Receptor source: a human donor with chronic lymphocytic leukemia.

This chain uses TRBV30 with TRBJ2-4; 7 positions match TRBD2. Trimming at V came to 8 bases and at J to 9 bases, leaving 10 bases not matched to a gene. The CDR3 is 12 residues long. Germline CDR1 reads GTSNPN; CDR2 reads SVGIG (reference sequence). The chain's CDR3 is CAGRAGEGIQYF. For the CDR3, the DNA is TGTGCCGGAAGGGCGGGAGAGGGCATTCAGTACTTC. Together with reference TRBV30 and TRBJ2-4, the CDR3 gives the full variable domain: SQTIHQWPATLVQPVGSPLSLECTVEGTSNPNLYWYRQAAGRGLQLLFYSVGIGQISSEVPQNLSASRPQDRQFILSSKKLLLSDSGFYLCAGRAGEGIQYFGAGTRLSVL.

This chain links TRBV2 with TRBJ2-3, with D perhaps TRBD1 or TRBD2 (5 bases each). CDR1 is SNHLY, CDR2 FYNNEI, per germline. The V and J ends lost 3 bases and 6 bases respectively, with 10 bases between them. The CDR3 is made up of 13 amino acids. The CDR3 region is CASSEGPEDTQYF. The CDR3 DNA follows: TGTGCCAGCAGTGAGGGACCCGAGGATACGCAGTATTTT.

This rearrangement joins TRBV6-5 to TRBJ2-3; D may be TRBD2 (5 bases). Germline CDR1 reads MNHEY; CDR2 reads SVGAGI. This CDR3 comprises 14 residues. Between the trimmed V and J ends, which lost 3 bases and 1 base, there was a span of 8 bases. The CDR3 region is CASSYQRRTDTQYF. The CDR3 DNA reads TGTGCCAGCAGTTATCAGCGGCGCACAGATACGCAGTATTTT.

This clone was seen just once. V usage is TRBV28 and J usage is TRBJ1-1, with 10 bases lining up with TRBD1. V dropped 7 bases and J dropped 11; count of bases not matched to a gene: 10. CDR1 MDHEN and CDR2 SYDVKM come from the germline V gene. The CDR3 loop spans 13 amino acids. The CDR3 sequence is CASTPSGTGDAFF. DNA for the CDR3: TGTGCCAGCACCCCCTCCGGGACAGGGGACGCTTTCTTT. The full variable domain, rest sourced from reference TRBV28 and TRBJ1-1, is DVKVTQSSRYLVKRTGEKVFLECVQDMDHENMFWYRQDPGLGLRLIYFSYDVKMKEKGDIPEGYSVSREKKERFSLILESASTNQTSMYLCASTPSGTGDAFFGQGTRLTVV.

The CDR3 protein is CASSQDQGAGGIPTTNEKLFF. For the CDR3, the DNA is TGCGCCAGCAGCCAAGATCAAGGAGCAGGGGGGATCCCAACAACTAATGAAAAACTGTTTTTT. V is TRBV4-1 and J is TRBJ1-4, with 7 bases aligning to TRBD1. Per germline, CDR1 MGHRA and CDR2 YSYEKL. The CDR3 is 21 amino acids. J was trimmed by 0 bases and V by 0 bases; bases with no gene match: 16.

CDR3 residues: CASSQSVGQIFFGYTF. The DNA for the CDR3 is TGCGCCAGCAGCCAGTCGGTGGGACAGATTTTTTTTGGCTACACCTTC. V usage is TRBV4-3 and J usage is TRBJ1-2; TRBD1 agrees at 7 bases. Germline CDR1 and CDR2: LGHNA and YSLEER. The CDR3 has 16 residues. The J segment lost 7 bases and the V segment lost 3 bases, leaving 14 bases of the junction unmatched.

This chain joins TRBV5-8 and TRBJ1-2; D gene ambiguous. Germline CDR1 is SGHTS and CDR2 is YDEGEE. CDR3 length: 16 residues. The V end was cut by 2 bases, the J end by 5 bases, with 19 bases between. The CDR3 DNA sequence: TGTGCCAGCAGCTTCTCGTGGACTCGCTCCGAGTATGGCTACACCTTC. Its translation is CASSFSWTRSEYGYTF.

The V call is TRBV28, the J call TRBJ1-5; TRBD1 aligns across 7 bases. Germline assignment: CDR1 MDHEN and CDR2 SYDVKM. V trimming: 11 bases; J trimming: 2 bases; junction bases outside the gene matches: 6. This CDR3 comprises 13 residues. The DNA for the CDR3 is TGTGCCTTGTCCGACAGGGGCAATCAGCCCCAGCATTTT. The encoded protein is CALSDRGNQPQHF.

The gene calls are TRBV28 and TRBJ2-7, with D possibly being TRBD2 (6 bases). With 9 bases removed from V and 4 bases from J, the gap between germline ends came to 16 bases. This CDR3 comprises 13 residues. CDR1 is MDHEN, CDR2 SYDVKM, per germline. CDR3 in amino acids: CASAVAGTYEQYF. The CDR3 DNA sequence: TGTGCCAGTGCTGTGGCAGGGACTTACGAGCAGTACTTC. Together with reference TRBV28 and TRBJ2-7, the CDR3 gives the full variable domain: DVKVTQSSRYLVKRTGEKVFLECVQDMDHENMFWYRQDPGLGLRLIYFSYDVKMKEKGDIPEGYSVSREKKERFSLILESASTNQTSMYLCASAVAGTYEQYFGPGTRLTVT.

CDR3 sequence (DNA): TGTGCCAGCAGCTTAGAAAAGGATCGGCAGTCTAACTATGGCTACACCTTC. Its protein is CASSLEKDRQSNYGYTF. The chain joins TRBV7-9 to TRBJ1-2; no reliable D call. This CDR3 contains 17 residues. Germline assignment: CDR1 SEHNR and CDR2 FQNEAQ (reference sequence). V was cut by 1 base and J by 0 bases, with 15 bases left in between.

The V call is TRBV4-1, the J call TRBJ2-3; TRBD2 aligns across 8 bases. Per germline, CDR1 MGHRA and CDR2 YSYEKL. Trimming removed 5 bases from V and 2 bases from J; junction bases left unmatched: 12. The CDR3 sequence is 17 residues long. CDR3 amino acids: CASSWAGGGSDTDTQYF. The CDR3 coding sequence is TGCGCCAGCAGCTGGGCGGGAGGCGGGTCCGACACAGATACGCAGTATTTT.

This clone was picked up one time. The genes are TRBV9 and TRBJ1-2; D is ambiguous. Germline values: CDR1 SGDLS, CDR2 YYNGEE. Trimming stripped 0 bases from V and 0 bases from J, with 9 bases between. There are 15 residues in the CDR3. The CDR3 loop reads CASSVGGRTNYGYTF. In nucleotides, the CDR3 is TGTGCCAGCAGCGTAGGTGGGAGGACTAACTATGGCTACACCTTC.

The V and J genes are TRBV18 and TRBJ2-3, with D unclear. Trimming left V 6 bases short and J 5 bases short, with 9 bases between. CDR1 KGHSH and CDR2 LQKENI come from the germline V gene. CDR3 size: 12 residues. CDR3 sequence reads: CASSPARDTQYF. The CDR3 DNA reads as TGTGCCAGCTCCCCAGCTCGAGATACGCAGTATTTT.

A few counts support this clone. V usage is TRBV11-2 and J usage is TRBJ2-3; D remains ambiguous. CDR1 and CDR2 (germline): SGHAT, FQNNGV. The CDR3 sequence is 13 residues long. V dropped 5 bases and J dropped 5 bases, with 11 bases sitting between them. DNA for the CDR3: TGTGCCAGCAGCCCCCGCCCGGAAGATACGCAGTATTTT. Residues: CASSPRPEDTQYF. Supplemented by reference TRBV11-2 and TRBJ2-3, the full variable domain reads EAGVAQSPRYKIIEKRQSVAFWCNPISGHATLYWYQQILGQGPKLLIQFQNNGVVDDSQLPKDRFSAERLKGVDSTLKIQPAKLEDSAVYLCASSPRPEDTQYFGPGTRLTVL.

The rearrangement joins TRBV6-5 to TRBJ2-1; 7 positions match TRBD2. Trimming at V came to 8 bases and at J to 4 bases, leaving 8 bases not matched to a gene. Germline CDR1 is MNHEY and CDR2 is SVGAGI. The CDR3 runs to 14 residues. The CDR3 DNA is TGTGCCAGCGCGGCGGGAGATCCGTACAATGAGCAGTTCTTC. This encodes CASAAGDPYNEQFF.

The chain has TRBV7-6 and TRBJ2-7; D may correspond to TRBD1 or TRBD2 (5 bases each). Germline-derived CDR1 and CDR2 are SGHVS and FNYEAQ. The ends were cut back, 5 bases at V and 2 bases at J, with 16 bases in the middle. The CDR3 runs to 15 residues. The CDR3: CASSQTGPFAYEQYF. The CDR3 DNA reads TGTGCCAGCAGCCAGACGGGACCCTTTGCCTACGAGCAGTACTTC. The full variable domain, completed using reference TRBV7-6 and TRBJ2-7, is GAGVSQSPRYKVTKRGQDVALRCDPISGHVSLYWYRQALGQGPEFLTYFNYEAQQDKSGLPNDRFSAERPEGSISTLTIQRTEQRDSAMYRCASSQTGPFAYEQYFGPGTRLTVT.

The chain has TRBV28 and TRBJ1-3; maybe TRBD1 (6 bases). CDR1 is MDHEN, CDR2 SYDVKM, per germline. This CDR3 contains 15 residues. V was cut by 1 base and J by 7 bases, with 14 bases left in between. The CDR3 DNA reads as TGTGCCAGCAGTTTATTCCGGGGGGGGCAGAACACCATATATTTT. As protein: CASSLFRGGQNTIYF.

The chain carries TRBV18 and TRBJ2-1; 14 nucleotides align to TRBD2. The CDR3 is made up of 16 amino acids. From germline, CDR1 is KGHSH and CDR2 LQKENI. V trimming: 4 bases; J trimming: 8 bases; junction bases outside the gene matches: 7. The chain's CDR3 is CASSLGTSGRGDEQFF. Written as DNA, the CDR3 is TGTGCCAGCTCACTCGGGACTAGCGGGAGAGGGGATGAGCAGTTCTTC.

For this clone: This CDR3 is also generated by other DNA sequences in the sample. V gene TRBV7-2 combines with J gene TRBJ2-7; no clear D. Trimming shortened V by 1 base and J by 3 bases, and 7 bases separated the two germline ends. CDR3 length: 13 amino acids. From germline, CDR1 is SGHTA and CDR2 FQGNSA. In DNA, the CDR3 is TGTGCCAGCAGCTTAGAGAGCAGCTACGAGCAGTACTTC. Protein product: CASSLESSYEQYF.

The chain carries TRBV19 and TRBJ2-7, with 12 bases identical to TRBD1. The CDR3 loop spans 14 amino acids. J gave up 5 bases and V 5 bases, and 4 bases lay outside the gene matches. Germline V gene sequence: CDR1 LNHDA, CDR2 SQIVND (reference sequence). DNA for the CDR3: TGTGCCAGTAGTGGGACAGGGGGCAAAAACGAGCAGTACTTC. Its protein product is CASSGTGGKNEQYF.

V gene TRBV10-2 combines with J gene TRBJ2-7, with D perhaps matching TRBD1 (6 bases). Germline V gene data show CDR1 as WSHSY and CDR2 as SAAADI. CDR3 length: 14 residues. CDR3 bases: TGCGCGACGACCAGGGGCTCCGGCTCCTACGAGCAGTACTTC. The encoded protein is CATTRGSGSYEQYF.

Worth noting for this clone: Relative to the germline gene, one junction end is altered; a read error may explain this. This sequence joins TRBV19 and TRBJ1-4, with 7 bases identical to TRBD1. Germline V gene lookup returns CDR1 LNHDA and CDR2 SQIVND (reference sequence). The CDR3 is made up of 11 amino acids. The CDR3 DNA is TGTGCCAGTAGTACCGGGACAGCCCGTAGCTTT. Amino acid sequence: CASSTGTARSF.

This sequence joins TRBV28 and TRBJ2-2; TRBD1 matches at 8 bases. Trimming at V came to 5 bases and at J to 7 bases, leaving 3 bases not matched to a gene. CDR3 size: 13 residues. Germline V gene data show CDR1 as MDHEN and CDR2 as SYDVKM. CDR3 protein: CASSRQGNGELFF. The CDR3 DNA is TGTGCCAGCAGTCGACAGGGGAACGGGGAGCTGTTTTTT. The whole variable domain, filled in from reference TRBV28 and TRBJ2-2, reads DVKVTQSSRYLVKRTGEKVFLECVQDMDHENMFWYRQDPGLGLRLIYFSYDVKMKEKGDIPEGYSVSREKKERFSLILESASTNQTSMYLCASSRQGNGELFFGEGSRLTVL.